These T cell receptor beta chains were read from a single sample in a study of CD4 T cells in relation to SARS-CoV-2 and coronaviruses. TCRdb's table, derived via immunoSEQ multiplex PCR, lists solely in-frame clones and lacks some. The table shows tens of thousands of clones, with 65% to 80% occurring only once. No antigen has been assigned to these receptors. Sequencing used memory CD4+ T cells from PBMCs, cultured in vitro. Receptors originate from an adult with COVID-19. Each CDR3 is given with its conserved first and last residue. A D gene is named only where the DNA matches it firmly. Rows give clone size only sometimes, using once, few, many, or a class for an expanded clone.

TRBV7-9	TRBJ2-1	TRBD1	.	TGTGCCAGCAGCTTGGGACAGGTTTACAATGAGCAGTTCTTC	CASSLGQVYNEQFF
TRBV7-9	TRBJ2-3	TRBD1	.	TGTGCCAGCAGCCCACAGGGGACAGATACGCAGTATTTT	CASSPQGTDTQYF
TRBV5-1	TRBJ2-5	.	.	TGCGCCAGCAGCCCGGGATTCTTCGGAGAGGAGACCCAGTACTTC	CASSPGFFGEETQYF
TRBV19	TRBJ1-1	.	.	TGTGCCAGTAGTATTGGGGTTACTGAAGCTTTCTTT	CASSIGVTEAFF
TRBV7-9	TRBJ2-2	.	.	TGTGCCAGCAGAAGGGGCCTCGGCCAGGGGGGGACCGGGGAGCTGTTTTTT	CASRRGLGQGGTGELFF
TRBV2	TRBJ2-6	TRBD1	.	TGTGCCAGCAGTCAACCGGGACAGGGTCAACACTCTGGGGCCAACGTCCTGACTTTC	CASSQPGQGQHSGANVLTF
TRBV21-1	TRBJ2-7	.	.	TGTGCCAGCAGCGCAGGGACTAGCGGGACCTACGAGCAGTACTTC	CASSAGTSGTYEQYF
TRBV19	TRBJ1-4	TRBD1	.	TGTGCCAGTAGTTCCGAGGGGGCGAGGTATGAAAAACTGTTTTTT	CASSSEGARYEKLFF
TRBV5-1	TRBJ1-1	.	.	TGCGCCAGCAGCTTGGAAGGGCAGAGGGCTGAAGCTTTCTTT	CASSLEGQRAEAFF
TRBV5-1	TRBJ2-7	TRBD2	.	TGCGCCAGCAGCTACGGGACTAGCGGGGGGAGCTCCTACGAGCAGTACTTC	CASSYGTSGGSSYEQYF
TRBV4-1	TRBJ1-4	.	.	TGCGCCAGCAGCCAAGGCCGACTGGCCACTAATGAAAAACTGTTTTTT	CASSQGRLATNEKLFF
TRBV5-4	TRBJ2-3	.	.	TGTGCCAGCAGCTTGGACACAGATACGCAGTATTTT	CASSLDTDTQYF
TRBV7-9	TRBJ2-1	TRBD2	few	TGTGCCAGCATCAAAGCGGGAGTTAGTTCTAACGGTGAGCAGTTCTTC	CASIKAGVSSNGEQFF
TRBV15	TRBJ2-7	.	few	TGTGCCACCAGCAGAGACATTGTACGCGAGCAGTACTTC	CATSRDIVREQYF
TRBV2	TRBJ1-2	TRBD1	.	TGTGCCAGCAGGCGACAGGGGGCGGGTGGCTACACCTTC	CASRRQGAGGYTF
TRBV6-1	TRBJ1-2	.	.	TGTGCCAGCAGTGAAACGGGGGCGTCGGTCGGCTACACCTTC	CASSETGASVGYTF
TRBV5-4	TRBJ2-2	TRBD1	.	TGTGCCAGCAGCTTGGGCGGACAGGGGCCAACCGGGGAGCTGTTTTTT	CASSLGGQGPTGELFF
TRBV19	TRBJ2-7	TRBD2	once	TGTGCCAGTAGTACGATAGCGGGAGGGCACGAGCAGTACTTC	CASSTIAGGHEQYF
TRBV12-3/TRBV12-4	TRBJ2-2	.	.	TGTGCCAGCAGTAAGAACACCGGGGAGCTGTTTTTT	CASSKNTGELFF
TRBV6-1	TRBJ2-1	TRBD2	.	TGTGCCAGCAGTGAAGAACTAGCGGACTACAATGAGCAGTTCTTC	CASSEELADYNEQFF
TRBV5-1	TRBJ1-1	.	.	TGCGCCAGCAGCCGAGGACGGGCGAACACTGAAGCTTTCTTT	CASSRGRANTEAFF
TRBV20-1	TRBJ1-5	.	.	TGCAGTGCTAGTGTGTGGAGCAATCAGCCCCAGCATTTT	CSASVWSNQPQHF
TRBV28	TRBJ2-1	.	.	TGTGCCAGCAGTTTATACCAGTTTACTAGCTTTTACAATGAGCAGTTCTTC	CASSLYQFTSFYNEQFF
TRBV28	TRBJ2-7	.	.	TGTGCCAGCAGTTTCGGTCACATTTACAGGAACTCCTACGAGCAGTACTTC	CASSFGHIYRNSYEQYF
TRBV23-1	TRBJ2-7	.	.	TGCGCCAGCATAGCTGACCGGGGAAAAACGCGGGAGCAGTACTTC	CASIADRGKTREQYF
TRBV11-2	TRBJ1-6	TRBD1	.	TGTGCCAGCAGCTTATTGGGTAGGGGGCATTCACCCCTCCACTTT	CASSLLGRGHSPLHF
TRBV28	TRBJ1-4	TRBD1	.	TGTGCCAGCAGTACCCGACAGGGGGCAACTAATGAAAAACTGTTTTTT	CASSTRQGATNEKLFF
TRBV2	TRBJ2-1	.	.	TGTGCCAGCAGTGATCGGACTTTAGAGGCTAATGAGCAGTTCTTC	CASSDRTLEANEQFF
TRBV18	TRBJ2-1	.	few	TGTGCCAGCTCACCGGGTCATGAGCAGTTCTTC	CASSPGHEQFF
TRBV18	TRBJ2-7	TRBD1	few	TGTGCCAGCCTAGAAGGACAGGGAGGAAGCTACGAGCAGTACTTC	CASLEGQGGSYEQYF
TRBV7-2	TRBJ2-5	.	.	TGTGCCAGCAGCCTAGATACGGAGACCCAGTACTTC	CASSLDTETQYF
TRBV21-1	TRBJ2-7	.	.	TGTGCCAGCCCTTTCAGAGCGGGAGGGCCCTCCTACGAGCAGTACTTC	CASPFRAGGPSYEQYF
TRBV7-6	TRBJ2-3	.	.	TGTGCCAGCAGCTTAGGTCGCGGGCAGAGGACAGATACGCAGTATTTT	CASSLGRGQRTDTQYF
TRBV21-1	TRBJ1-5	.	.	TGTGCCAGCAGCTCTAATTCACCAACCCTTGGACAGGGGAATCAGCCCCAGCATTTT	CASSSNSPTLGQGNQPQHF
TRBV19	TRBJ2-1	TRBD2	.	TGTGCCAGTAGTATAGGGACTAGGTTCAATGAGCAGTTCTTC	CASSIGTRFNEQFF
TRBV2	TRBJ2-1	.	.	TGTGCCAGCGTTCCCGTCAGCCTCTACAATGAGCAGTTCTTC	CASVPVSLYNEQFF
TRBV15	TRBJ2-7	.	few	TGTGCCACCAGCAGAGATTTCCTCTACGAGCAGTACTTC	CATSRDFLYEQYF
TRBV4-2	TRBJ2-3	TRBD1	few	TGTGCCAGCAGCCAGGAGGCTCGAGGCGGGACAGGGGCTCGAGATACGCAGTATTTT	CASSQEARGGTGARDTQYF
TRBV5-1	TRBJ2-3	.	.	TGCGCCAGCAGCTTGCGGGACTCCACAGATACGCAGTATTTT	CASSLRDSTDTQYF
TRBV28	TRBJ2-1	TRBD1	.	TGTGCCAGCAGTCCGAACTCATATACAGGGGCAGTATACAATGAGCAGTTCTTC	CASSPNSYTGAVYNEQFF
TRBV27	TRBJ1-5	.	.	TGTGCCAGCAGTTCGGGACATCAGCCCCAGCATTTT	CASSSGHQPQHF
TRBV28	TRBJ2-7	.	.	TGTGCCAGCAGTTTATGGGGGGCCACCTACGAGCAGTACTTC	CASSLWGATYEQYF
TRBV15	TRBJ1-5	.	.	TGTGCCACCAGCAGAGATTCGGGCTCGTATCAGCCCCAGCATTTT	CATSRDSGSYQPQHF
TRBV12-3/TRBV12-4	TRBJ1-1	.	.	TGTGCCAGCAGTTTACAAGGTCCAATTGAAGCTTTCTTT	CASSLQGPIEAFF
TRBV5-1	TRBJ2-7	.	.	TGCGCCAGCAGTCGGAGGGATGGGGCCTACGAGCAGTACTTC	CASSRRDGAYEQYF
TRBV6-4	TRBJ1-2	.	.	TGTGCCAGCAGTGACGGTGACGGCTATGGCTACACCTTC	CASSDGDGYGYTF
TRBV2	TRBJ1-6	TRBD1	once	TGTGCCAGCAGAGGACAGGGGCTGGATTCACCCCTCCACTTT	CASRGQGLDSPLHF
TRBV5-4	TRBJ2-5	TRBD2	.	TGTGCCAGCAGCTTGGATTTTAGCGGGGTACAGACCCAGTACTTC	CASSLDFSGVQTQYF
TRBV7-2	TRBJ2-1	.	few	TGTGCCAGCAGCTTAATTCTAAACGAGCAGTTCTTC	CASSLILNEQFF
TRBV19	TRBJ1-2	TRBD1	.	TGTGCCAGCTCTCTCCCGGGGACAGTATATGGCTACACCTTC	CASSLPGTVYGYTF
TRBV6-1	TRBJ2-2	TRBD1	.	TGTGCCAGCAGTGCCATCTTCGGGACAGCTTTCACCGGGGAGCTGTTTTTT	CASSAIFGTAFTGELFF
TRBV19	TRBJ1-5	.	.	TGTGCCAGTAGTCTTCCCGGGGAGGGGAGGAATCAGCCCCAGCATTTT	CASSLPGEGRNQPQHF
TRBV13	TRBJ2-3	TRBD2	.	TGTGCCAGCAGCACATCGAACGGACTAGCGGGAGACCCAGATACGCAGTATTTT	CASSTSNGLAGDPDTQYF
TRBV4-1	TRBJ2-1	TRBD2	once	TGCGCCAGCAGCCAAGGGACTAGCGGGAGGGTGGGGGAGCAGTTCTTC	CASSQGTSGRVGEQFF
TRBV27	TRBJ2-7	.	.	TGTGCCAGCAGTTTATTCATCTTGTCGGAGAGCTCCTACGAGCAGTACTTC	CASSLFILSESSYEQYF
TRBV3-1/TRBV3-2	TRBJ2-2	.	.	TGTGCCAGCAGGAGCCAGGCCGGGGAGCTGTTTTTT	CASRSQAGELFF
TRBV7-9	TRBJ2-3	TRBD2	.	TGTGCCAGCAGCCGAAGGAGGCTAGCGGGAAAGGGTTCAGATACGCAGTATTTT	CASSRRRLAGKGSDTQYF
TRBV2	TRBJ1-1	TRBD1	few	TGTGCCAGCAATCGACAGGGGTACACTGAAGCTTTCTTT	CASNRQGYTEAFF
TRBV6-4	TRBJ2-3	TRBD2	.	TGTGCCAGCAGTGAGGGGCCTAGCGGCGGCACAGATACGCAGTATTTT	CASSEGPSGGTDTQYF
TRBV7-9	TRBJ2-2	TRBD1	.	TGTGCCAGCAGCGGGGACAGGGCGAGAGCGGGACGAAACACCGGGGAGCTGTTTTTT	CASSGDRARAGRNTGELFF